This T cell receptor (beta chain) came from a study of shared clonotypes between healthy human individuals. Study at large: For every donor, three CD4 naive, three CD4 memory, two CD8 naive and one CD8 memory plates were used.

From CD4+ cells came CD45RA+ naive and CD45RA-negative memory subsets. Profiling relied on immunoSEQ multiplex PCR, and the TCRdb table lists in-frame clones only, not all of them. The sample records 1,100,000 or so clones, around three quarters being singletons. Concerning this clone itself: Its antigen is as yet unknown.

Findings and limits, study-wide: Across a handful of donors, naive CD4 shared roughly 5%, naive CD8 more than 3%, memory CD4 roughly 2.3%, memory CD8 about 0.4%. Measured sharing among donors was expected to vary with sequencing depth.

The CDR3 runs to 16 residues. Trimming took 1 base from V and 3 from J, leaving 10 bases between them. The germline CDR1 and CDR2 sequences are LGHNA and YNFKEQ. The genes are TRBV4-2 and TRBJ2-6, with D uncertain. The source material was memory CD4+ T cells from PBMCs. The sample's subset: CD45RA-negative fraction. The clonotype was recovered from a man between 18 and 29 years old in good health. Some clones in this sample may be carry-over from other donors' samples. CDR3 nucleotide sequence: TGTGCCAGCAGCCAAGTAAGCTCTGATGGGGCCAACGTCCTGACTTTC. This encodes CASSQVSSDGANVLTF.